The 30 T cell receptor beta chains presented below share a single source sample, sequenced in a study of T-cell reconstitution after alpha-beta-depleted transplantation in children. The library targeted TCRbeta and was prepared with unique molecular identifiers. TCRdb analysed the PCR reads with MiXCR anew, one entry per CDR3 protein. The data contain fewer than 350,000 distinct CDR3 sequences, roughly 11% of them singletons. The sample in question was peripheral blood, obtained 180 days after TCRalphabeta/CD19-depleted stem cell transplant. The receptor source for this set is a male patient between 2 and 15 years old who had a stem cell transplant for chronic granulomatous disease, so the T cells may come from the graft donor.

The table lists this clonotype with many counts. J is TRBJ1-2 and V is TRBV29-1; weak D call: TRBD1 (6 bases). Deletions cut 3 bases from V and 9 bases from J, with 11 bases between. There are 11 residues in the CDR3. Germline V gives CDR1 SQVTM, CDR2 ANQGSEA. The CDR3: CSVDTGKSYTF. The CDR3 DNA is TGCAGCGTTGATACAGGGAAAAGCTACACCTTC. Looking up the rest from reference TRBV29-1 and TRBJ1-2 gives the full variable domain: SAVISQKPSRDICQRGTSLTIQCQVDSQVTMMFWYRQQPGQSLTLIATANQGSEATYESGFVIDKFPISRPNLTFSTLTVSNMSPEDSSIYLCSVDTGKSYTFGSGTRLTVV.

This clonotype showed up many times. The gene calls are TRBV20-1 and TRBJ2-5; D remains unclear. CDR1 is DFQATT, CDR2 SNEGSKA, per germline (reference sequence). This CDR3 spans 14 amino acids. With 0 bases removed from V and 2 bases from J, the gap between germline ends came to 10 bases. The CDR3 protein is CSARDGGIQETQYF. CDR3 DNA sequence: TGCAGTGCTAGAGATGGCGGAATTCAAGAGACCCAGTACTTC.

The chain couples TRBV28 to TRBJ1-3; D not certain. The CDR3 spans 14 residues. The V gene's germline CDR1 is MDHEN and CDR2 SYDVKM. V lost 1 base, J lost 4 bases, and 8 bases lay in between. CDR3 nucleotides: TGTGCCAGCAGTTTATCGGGGAACGGAAACACCATATATTTT. Its protein product is CASSLSGNGNTIYF.

A note on this clonotype: This may stem from a read error, because a much larger clone lies one nucleotide away. The genes are TRBV30 and TRBJ2-7; 9 bases fit TRBD1. The germline V gene has CDR1 GTSNPN and CDR2 SVGIG (reference sequence). Losses at the gene ends were 0 bases for V and 9 bases for J; bases not matched to a gene: 6. This CDR3 region has 13 residues. CDR3 loop: CAWSVGQGNGQYF. CDR3 bases: TGTGCCTGGAGTGTCGGACAGGGGAACGGGCAGTACTTC.

The chain joins TRBV30 to TRBJ1-2; D remains unclear. The V and J ends lost 0 bases and 4 bases respectively, with 15 bases between them. The CDR3 sequence is 15 residues long. The germline CDR1 and CDR2 sequences are GTSNPN and SVGIG (reference sequence). The CDR3 loop reads CAWSVQVVGSYGYTF. CDR3 nucleotides: TGTGCCTGGAGTGTACAAGTGGTCGGGAGCTATGGCTACACCTTC. The full variable domain, completed using reference TRBV30 and TRBJ1-2, is SQTIHQWPATLVQPVGSPLSLECTVEGTSNPNLYWYRQAAGRGLQLLFYSVGIGQISSEVPQNLSASRPQDRQFILSSKKLLLSDSGFYLCAWSVQVVGSYGYTFGSGTRLTVV.

This sequence joins TRBV4-3 and TRBJ2-7, with unresolved D. The CDR3 runs to 13 residues. V lost 5 bases and J 0 bases, leaving 8 bases between the germline ends. In germline, CDR1 is LGHNA, CDR2 YSLEER. The CDR3 DNA sequence: TGCGCCAGCAGCTGGGCCAGCTCCTACGAGCAGTACTTC. It specifies CASSWASSYEQYF.

Many counts were recorded for this clonotype. The chain has TRBV25-1 and TRBJ2-1; a possible D gene is TRBD2 (6 bases). CDR3 length: 15 amino acids. The ends were cut back, 2 bases at V and 7 bases at J, with 15 bases in the middle. Germline CDR1 is MGHDK and CDR2 is SYGVNS. In nucleotides, the CDR3 is TGTGCCAGCAGTGAAGTGACTAGGATTGGGAATGAGCAGTTCTTC. It specifies CASSEVTRIGNEQFF.

In its sample, this clonotype was seen many times. J is TRBJ2-7 and V is TRBV5-1; D is possibly TRBD1 (6 bases). Deletions cut 2 bases from V and 4 bases from J, with 16 bases between. The CDR3 runs to 15 residues. The V gene's germline CDR1 is SGHRS and CDR2 YFSETQ. For the CDR3, the DNA is TGCGCCAGCAGCTTCGAGACAGGCTTGCGTTACGAGCAGTACTTC. This codes for CASSFETGLRYEQYF.

Concerning this clonotype: With a much larger clone just one base away, this may be a read error. This chain connects TRBV5-1 to TRBJ2-7; 11 nucleotides align to TRBD2. The CDR3 extends over 15 amino acids. The germline V gene has CDR1 SGHRS and CDR2 YFSETQ. The CDR3: CVSSWGTSGTYEQYF. Written as DNA, the CDR3 is TGCGTCAGCAGCTGGGGGACTAGCGGAACCTACGAGCAGTACTTC.

At least ten counts were recorded for this clonotype. The chain combines TRBV20-1 with TRBJ2-7, with 7 nucleotides matching TRBD1. The ends lost 3 bases at V and 0 bases at J; junction bases unmatched: 5. The CDR3 is 14 residues long. CDR1 DFQATT and CDR2 SNEGSKA come from the germline V gene (reference sequence). CDR3 sequence reads: CSASATGDSYEQYF. The CDR3 nucleotides are TGCAGTGCTAGCGCCACAGGGGACTCCTACGAGCAGTACTTC.

In its sample, this clonotype was seen many times. The chain joins TRBV9 to TRBJ2-7; D call uncertain. V was clipped by 0 bases and J by 7 bases, with 14 bases between them. CDR1 SGDLS and CDR2 YYNGEE come from the germline V gene. The CDR3 consists of 14 residues. This CDR3 reads CASSVGQRQVEQYF. The CDR3 DNA follows: TGTGCCAGCAGCGTAGGTCAACGGCAAGTTGAGCAGTACTTC.

This clonotype was seen many times. This chain joins TRBV5-1 and TRBJ2-7, with TRBD2 matching over 14 bases. This CDR3 contains 17 residues. From germline, CDR1 is SGHRS and CDR2 YFSETQ. The junction had 6 bases not matched to a gene; V was cut back by 4 bases and J by 0 bases. The CDR3 sequence: CASSPRTSGRISYEQYF. The CDR3 DNA reads TGCGCCAGCAGCCCTAGGACTAGCGGGAGGATCTCCTACGAGCAGTACTTC.

This clonotype was found many times. The chain has TRBV28 and TRBJ2-3; 8 bases agree with TRBD2. CDR1 MDHEN and CDR2 SYDVKM come from the germline V gene. J gave up 3 bases and V 7 bases, and 12 bases lay outside the gene matches. This CDR3 comprises 16 residues. The CDR3: CASTSGGGVSTDTQYF. Here the CDR3 DNA reads TGTGCCAGCACCTCGGGGGGGGGCGTTAGTACAGATACGCAGTATTTT.

The sample holds many counts of this clonotype. This chain links TRBV5-1 with TRBJ2-1; D gene uncertain. The CDR3 consists of 15 residues. V was shortened by 2 bases and J by 0 bases, with 9 bases between the two germline ends. Germline lookup yields CDR1 SGHRS and CDR2 YFSETQ. The CDR3 reads CASSLSSSSYNEQFF. The CDR3 coding sequence is TGCGCCAGCAGCTTATCAAGTAGCTCCTACAATGAGCAGTTCTTC.

There are many counts of this clonotype. The chain uses TRBV7-8 and TRBJ1-1; 7 nucleotides align to TRBD1. The germline CDR1 and CDR2 sequences are SGHVS and FQNEAQ. With 5 bases clipped from V and 12 bases from J, the junction kept 12 bases outside the gene matches. The CDR3 length is 13 residues. The CDR3 protein is CASSLGGSPQPFF. The DNA of the CDR3 is TGTGCCAGCAGCCTAGGGGGCAGTCCTCAGCCTTTCTTT.

There are many counts of this clonotype. The V call is TRBV27, the J call TRBJ1-2; weak D call: TRBD1 (5 bases). V lost 2 bases and J lost 8, with 18 bases in between. CDR1 MNHEY and CDR2 SMNVEV come from the germline V gene (reference sequence). The CDR3 extends over 15 amino acids. CDR3 sequence: CASSLASGQGVGYTF. The CDR3 coding sequence is TGTGCCAGCAGTTTAGCCTCTGGGCAGGGCGTCGGCTACACCTTC.

This clonotype was detected a few times. A much larger clone differs from this one at a single base, so this may be a read error. The rearrangement uses TRBV29-1 and TRBJ2-2, with TRBD2 matching 7 bases. Losses at the gene ends were 7 bases for V and 1 base for J; bases not matched to a gene: 6. Germline CDR1 SQVTM, CDR2 ANQGSEA. The CDR3 covers 14 residues. The CDR3 DNA reads as TGCAGCGCAACAGCGGGGTTGAACACCGGGGAGCTGTTTTTT. This encodes CSATAGLNTGELFF.

As for this clonotype: This may be a read error, as it is one base from a much larger clone. The chain has TRBV28 and TRBJ2-7; 11 bases match TRBD2. The germline gives CDR1 MDHEN, CDR2 SYDVKM. The CDR3 sequence is 15 residues long. The CDR3 is CVSSPLAGDWYEQYF. In nucleotides, the CDR3 is TGTGTCAGCAGCCCACTAGCGGGAGATTGGTACGAGCAGTACTTC.

Details on this clonotype: This may be a read error, as it is one base from a much larger clone. This chain uses TRBV7-6 with TRBJ2-7; tentatively, D is TRBD2 (7 bases). Trimming removed 8 bases from V and 2 bases from J, with 25 bases in between. The CDR3 contains 17 residues. Germline V gives CDR1 SGHVS, CDR2 FNYEAQ. The CDR3: CASGRRGDGGRTYEQYF. The CDR3 DNA reads as TGTGCCAGCGGTCGCAGGGGAGATGGCGGGAGAACCTACGAGCAGTACTTC.

This clonotype came up a few times. The chain recombines TRBV24-1 with TRBJ2-7; 8 bases line up with TRBD1. The V and J ends lost 4 bases and 5 bases, in that order; junction bases with no gene match: 6. CDR1 and CDR2 from the germline V gene are KGHDR and SFDVKD. The CDR3 has 14 residues. The CDR3 nucleotides are TGTGCCACCAGTGACCGGACAGGGCTGGACGAGCAGTACTTC. Its protein is CATSDRTGLDEQYF.

This clonotype was detected many times. The chain links TRBV10-3 to TRBJ2-5; 11 bases align to TRBD2. From germline, CDR1 is ENHRY and CDR2 SYGVKD. The CDR3 is made up of 14 amino acids. After removal of 10 bases from V and 2 bases from J, the junction contained 6 bases not matched to a gene. CDR3: CASGLAGTQETQYF. The CDR3, as DNA: TGTGCCAGCGGACTAGCGGGCACGCAAGAGACCCAGTACTTC.

This clonotype appeared a few times. The V and J genes are TRBV19 and TRBJ2-1; 10 bases map to TRBD2. The CDR3 spans 16 residues. V was clipped by 4 bases and J by 2 bases; unmatched bases: 5. The germline gives CDR1 LNHDA, CDR2 SQIVND (reference sequence). The CDR3 DNA reads as TGTGCCAGTAGTAATAGCGGGGGGCCCACCTACAATGAGCAGTTCTTC. Its translation is CASSNSGGPTYNEQFF.

The chain has TRBV5-5 and TRBJ1-1; D is perhaps TRBD1 (6 bases). Per the germline V gene, CDR1 is SGHKS and CDR2 is YYEKEE (reference sequence). V lost 2 bases and J 5 bases, leaving 13 bases between the germline ends. The CDR3 sequence is 14 residues long. Here the CDR3 DNA reads TGTGCCAGCAGCTTTTCCAGGGGAAGAACTGAAGCTTTCTTT. Translating it yields CASSFSRGRTEAFF.

To note about this clonotype: A much larger clone lies a single base off, so this may be a read error. This chain joins TRBV27 and TRBJ2-3; maybe TRBD2 (6 bases). V lost 6 bases and J lost 3, with 16 bases in between. The germline gives CDR1 MNHEY, CDR2 SMNVEV (reference sequence). This CDR3 has 15 residues. CDR3 amino acids: CASRLSGEWTDTQYF. The CDR3 DNA reads TGTGCCAGCAGGTTGTCGGGGGAGTGGACAGATACGCAGTATTTT.

About this clonotype: A read error may explain this, as a much larger clone is one base away. CDR3: CASSRQDRDTRYF. Here the CDR3 DNA reads TGTGCCAGCAGCCGTCAAGACAGAGATACGCGGTATTTT. This chain uses TRBV3-1 with TRBJ2-3; D may be TRBD1 (5 bases). Germline CDR1 is LGHDT and CDR2 is YNNKEL (reference sequence). The CDR3 is 13 residues long.

This clonotype was picked up many times. V usage is TRBV10-2 and J usage is TRBJ2-1, with D perhaps matching TRBD2 (5 bases). The CDR3 is 14 amino acids. Germline V gives CDR1 WSHSY, CDR2 SAAADI. V was cut by 10 bases and J by 2 bases, with 15 bases left in between. DNA of the CDR3: TGCGCCATCCTGGGCAGCGGCACCTACAATGAGCAGTTCTTC. Encoded protein: CAILGSGTYNEQFF.

This clonotype has at least ten counts. The chain carries TRBV5-1 and TRBJ2-1; maybe TRBD2 (6 bases). V dropped 8 bases and J dropped 0 bases, with 12 bases sitting between them. Germline CDR1 reads SGHRS; CDR2 reads YFSETQ. This CDR3 region has 14 residues. CDR3 in DNA: TGCGCCAGTACTACCGGGAGCTCCTACAATGAGCAGTTCTTC. Its protein is CASTTGSSYNEQFF.

At least ten counts were recorded for this clonotype. This rearrangement joins TRBV5-1 to TRBJ2-3; D possibly corresponds to TRBD1 (5 bases). The V and J ends lost 5 bases and 1 base respectively, with 14 bases between them. In germline, CDR1 is SGHRS, CDR2 YFSETQ. This CDR3 contains 15 residues. CDR3 loop: CASRHLGVRTDTQYF. In nucleotides, the CDR3 is TGCGCCAGCAGACACCTAGGGGTCCGCACAGATACGCAGTATTTT.

This clonotype has a count of ten or more. This chain links TRBV29-1 with TRBJ1-1; D not certain. This CDR3 is 13 amino acids long. V gave up 5 bases and J gave up 1 base, with 11 bases separating them. In germline, CDR1 is SQVTM, CDR2 ANQGSEA. CDR3 sequence: CSVSSQRNTEAFF. CDR3 nucleotides: TGCAGCGTTTCGAGCCAGCGGAACACTGAAGCTTTCTTT.

This clonotype was seen at least ten times. The genes are TRBV7-2 and TRBJ2-1; maybe TRBD2 (5 bases). The germline V gene has CDR1 SGHTA and CDR2 FQGNSA. The length of the CDR3 is 16 residues. V lost 5 bases to trimming and J lost 7 bases, with 21 bases between them. In nucleotides, the CDR3 is TGTGCCAGCAGCGTTATGAGGGCGAATAGGAGGAATGAGCAGTTCTTC. Translating it yields CASSVMRANRRNEQFF.